The present T cell receptor (beta chain) was sequenced within a study of T cells after yellow fever vaccination. Whole-study results and caveats: Peaking on day 5 versus 15, the secondary response was faster but weaker. Relatively few clonotypes were ones that appeared in both CD4 and CD8 compartments.

This clonotype came up a few times. Its antigen is undetermined. Template switching by 5'RACE produced TCR cDNA, adding a universal primer site and UMIs. TCRdb re-derived calls from the 5' RACE reads in MiXCR, one entry per CDR3 protein. Of 150,000 to 200,000 distinct CDR3 sequences listed, approximately 11% are singletons. Material: CD8+ T cells sorted from PBMCs, obtained 15 days after the yellow fever booster vaccination. The TCR was taken from a young man who received the YFV17D yellow fever vaccine.

The CDR3 nucleotides read TGCGCCAGCAGCTTTGGGGCTAGCGGGGGATTGTTTTTCAATGAGCAGTTCTTC. Protein: CASSFGASGGLFFNEQFF. V and J are TRBV5-1 and TRBJ2-1; 10 bases agree with TRBD2. The trim removed 2 bases at V and 6 bases at J, leaving 14 bases unmatched. CDR1 is SGHRS and CDR2 is YFSETQ in the germline V gene. This CDR3 has 18 residues.